These 7 T cell receptor beta chains were sequenced from one sample in a study of PD-1 blockade in classical Hodgkin lymphoma. Sequenced by immunoSEQ multiplex PCR; TCRdb stores in-frame clones only, minus some. The sample consists of about 110,000 clones, 80% to 90% of them appearing once. Each of the patients experienced relapse following autologous stem cell transplantation, and their brentuximab vedotin exposure differed. Here the sequenced sample was peripheral blood mononuclear cells (PBMCs), taken before the second cycle of nivolumab. The receptors derive from a human donor with classical Hodgkin lymphoma.

The genes are TRBV6-5 and TRBJ1-2; D remains unclear. Germline assignment: CDR1 MNHEY and CDR2 SVGAGI. This CDR3 comprises 13 residues. The ends were cut back, 5 bases at V and 7 bases at J, with 14 bases in the middle. The CDR3 sequence: CASSDDKRFGYTF. The CDR3 DNA is TGTGCCAGCAGTGACGACAAGAGATTTGGCTACACCTTC.

The DNA of the CDR3 is TGTGCCAGCAGCTCCAGGGTAGGCACTGAAGCTTTCTTT. Its translation is CASSSRVGTEAFF. V is TRBV5-4 and J is TRBJ1-1; D might be TRBD1 (5 bases). This CDR3 is 13 amino acids long. V gave up 3 bases and J gave up 4 bases, with 10 bases separating them. Germline V gives CDR1 SGHNT, CDR2 YYREEE (reference sequence).

This clone has more than one count but fewer than ten. The chain uses TRBV13 and TRBJ2-1; 13 bases match TRBD2. Germline V gives CDR1 PRHDT, CDR2 FYEKMQ (reference sequence). CDR3 length equals 15 residues. The ends lost 5 bases at V and 12 bases at J; junction bases unmatched: 10. The CDR3, as DNA: TGTGCCAGCAGCCGAACTAGCGGGAGGGCCATGGGGCAGTTCTTC. It specifies CASSRTSGRAMGQFF.

The chain is built from TRBV19 and TRBJ1-4; maybe TRBD1 (5 bases). CDR3 length: 15 amino acids. The germline V gene encodes CDR1 LNHDA and CDR2 SQIVND (reference sequence). The V end lost 7 bases, the J end lost 0 bases, and 12 bases lay between the germline ends. The CDR3 sequence: CASTGVGATNEKLFF. Here the CDR3 DNA reads TGTGCCAGTACCGGGGTAGGGGCAACTAATGAAAAACTGTTTTTT.

The V and J genes are TRBV7-7 and TRBJ1-1; unclear D gene. Trimming left V 5 bases short and J 1 base short, with 8 bases between. The CDR3 is 13 residues long. Germline V gives CDR1 SSHAT, CDR2 FNYEAQ (reference sequence). The CDR3 spells CASSLSRNTEAFF. DNA of the CDR3: TGTGCCAGCAGCCTCAGCAGGAACACTGAAGCTTTCTTT.

The chain joins TRBV15 to TRBJ2-5; possible D gene TRBD2, 6 bases. The germline V and J ends were trimmed by 0 bases and 2 bases, with 13 bases remaining between them. The CDR3 has 16 amino acids. Germline CDR1 and CDR2: LNHNV and YYDKDF (reference sequence). The CDR3 nucleotides read TGTGCCACCAGCAGAGATCTCGCTAGCGAACAAGAGACCCAGTACTTC. Translation gives CATSRDLASEQETQYF. Combining the CDR3 with reference TRBV15 and TRBJ2-5 gives the whole variable domain DAMVIQNPRYQVTQFGKPVTLSCSQTLNHNVMYWYQQKSSQAPKLLFHYYDKDFNNEADTPDNFQSRRPNTSFCFLDIRSPGLGDTAMYLCATSRDLASEQETQYFGPGTRLLVL.

The V and J genes are TRBV18 and TRBJ1-1; D gene uncertain. Germline CDR1 is KGHSH and CDR2 is LQKENI. This CDR3 comprises 13 residues. Deletions cut 2 bases from V and 1 base from J, with 5 bases between. The CDR3: CASSPGPNTEAFF. The CDR3 DNA reads TGTGCCAGCTCACCAGGCCCGAACACTGAAGCTTTCTTT.